This T cell receptor (beta chain) was sequenced in a study of blood T cell repertoires in COVID-19. V lost 8 bases and J lost 6; bases outside the gene matches: 18. The CDR3 has 17 residues. Germline V lookup: CDR1 PRHDT, CDR2 FYEKMQ (reference sequence). Sequencing used immunoSEQ multiplex PCR; TCRdb keeps in-frame clones, though not all of them. The sample includes more than 200,000 clones, approximately 84% of them seen just once. The TCR was taken from a man aged 40-49 years who had recovered from COVID-19. V and J are TRBV13 and TRBJ2-1; the match to TRBD2 covers 8 bases. Sequenced material: PBMCs or T cells enriched from blood (not recorded which). CDR3 coding DNA: TGTGCCAGCTGTGATGAGGGGAGCGTAGCGGGACGCAATGAGCAGTTCTTC. Protein product: CASCDEGSVAGRNEQFF.